What follows are 8 T cell receptor beta chains derived from one specimen sequenced in a study of blood T cell repertoires in COVID-19. Generated by immunoSEQ multiplex PCR, the TCRdb table keeps only in-frame clones and is missing some. The repertoire holds 150,000 to 200,000 clones, with 81% as singletons. The source material was peripheral blood. The receptors derive from a man aged 55 to 70 with active or convalescent COVID-19.

The chain couples TRBV6-5 to TRBJ2-7, with 7 bases fitting TRBD2. The V gene's germline CDR1 is MNHEY and CDR2 SVGAGI. CDR3 length: 15 amino acids. Unmatched junction bases numbered 8, after V lost 4 bases and J lost 2 bases. CDR3 sequence (DNA): TGTGCCAGCAGTTGGGGGGGAGCGAGCACCTACGAGCAGTACTTC. Its translation is CASSWGGASTYEQYF.

The chain recombines TRBV7-9 with TRBJ2-5; D gene uncertain. Trimming took 1 base from V and 2 from J, leaving 5 bases between them. Germline V gene lookup returns CDR1 SEHNR and CDR2 FQNEAQ (reference sequence). The CDR3 length is 13 residues. The CDR3 region is CASSLGRQETQYF. The CDR3 nucleotides read TGTGCCAGCAGCTTAGGGCGGCAAGAGACCCAGTACTTC.

The rearrangement links TRBV6-5 to TRBJ1-1, with a possible D match to TRBD1 (6 bases). Per germline, CDR1 MNHEY and CDR2 SVGAGI. Trimming took off 6 bases at V and 7 bases at J, with 21 bases between the two ends. This CDR3 spans 15 amino acids. The CDR3 DNA follows: TGTGCCAGCAGCCCGACGGGGGGCGCGAGCCTTGAAGCTTTCTTT. This codes for CASSPTGGASLEAFF.

This clone was counted between two and nine times. DNA of the CDR3: TGCGCCAGCAGCATTACACAGGGTTCCTACGAGCAGTACTTC. Protein: CASSITQGSYEQYF. This chain uses TRBV5-1 with TRBJ2-7; a possible D gene is TRBD1 (6 bases). The germline V gene has CDR1 SGHRS and CDR2 YFSETQ. The CDR3 loop spans 14 amino acids. Trimming removed 4 bases from V and 1 base from J, with 12 bases in between.

The V call is TRBV2, the J call TRBJ1-4; D gene ambiguous. The CDR3 sequence is 16 residues long. CDR1 is SNHLY and CDR2 is FYNNEI in the germline V gene. Trimming took 3 bases from V and 1 from J, leaving 12 bases between them. The CDR3 DNA reads as TGTGCCAGCAGTGATTTCCCGATCAGAACTAATGAAAAACTGTTTTTT. Amino acids: CASSDFPIRTNEKLFF.

The chain couples TRBV9 to TRBJ2-7; D is uncertain. Per germline, CDR1 SGDLS and CDR2 YYNGEE. The V gene lost 3 bases and the J gene lost 3 bases, with 7 bases spanning the gap. The CDR3 length is 12 residues. The CDR3 coding sequence is TGTGCCAGCAGCGCCTCCGGCTACGAGCAGTACTTC. It is translated as CASSASGYEQYF. The entire variable domain, with the rest obtained from reference TRBV9 and TRBJ2-7, is as follows: DSGVTQTPKHLITATGQRVTLRCSPRSGDLSVYWYQQSLDQGLQFLIQYYNGEERAKGNILERFSAQQFPDLHSELNLSSLELGDSALYFCASSASGYEQYFGPGTRLTVT.

The chain joins TRBV7-2 to TRBJ2-2, with TRBD1 matching over 7 bases. CDR1 is SGHTA and CDR2 is FQGNSA in the germline V gene. The CDR3 sequence is 15 residues long. V lost 4 bases to trimming and J lost 7 bases; unmatched junction nucleotides: 9. The CDR3 DNA follows: TGTGCCAGCAGCTCTCGACAGGGCGATCACGGGGAGCTGTTTTTT. The encoded protein is CASSSRQGDHGELFF.

The chain is built from TRBV10-2 and TRBJ1-2, with D possibly being TRBD1 (6 bases). Germline values: CDR1 WSHSY, CDR2 SAAADI. V lost 10 bases, J lost 0 bases, and 18 bases lay in between. The CDR3 length is 15 residues. This chain's CDR3 is CATMDRLIANYGYTF. As DNA, the CDR3 is TGCGCCACCATGGACAGACTAATAGCTAACTATGGCTACACCTTC.